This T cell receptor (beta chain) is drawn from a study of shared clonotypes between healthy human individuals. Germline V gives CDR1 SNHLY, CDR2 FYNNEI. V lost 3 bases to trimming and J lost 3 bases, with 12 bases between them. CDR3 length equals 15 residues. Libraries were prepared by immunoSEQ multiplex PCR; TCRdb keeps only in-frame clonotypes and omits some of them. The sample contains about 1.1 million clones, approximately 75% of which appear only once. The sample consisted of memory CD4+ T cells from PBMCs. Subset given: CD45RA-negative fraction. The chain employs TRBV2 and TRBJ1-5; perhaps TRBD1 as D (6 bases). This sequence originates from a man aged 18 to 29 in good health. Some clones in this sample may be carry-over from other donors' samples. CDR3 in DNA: TGTGCCAGCAGTGACAGGGGAGGGAACAATCAGCCCCAGCATTTT. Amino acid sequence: CASSDRGGNNQPQHF.